These T cell receptor beta chains were read from a single sample in a study of cytomegalovirus exposure and HLA in healthy donors. Data came from immunoSEQ multiplex PCR; TCRdb stores just in-frame clones and leaves some out. The sample yields under 200,000 clones, about 85% seen once. Sequences were obtained from PBMCs. All receptors derive from a man between 25 and 39 years old in good health and CMV-seropositive. Each CDR3 is given with its conserved first and last residue. D genes are given only for firm matches. For some rows the clone size is stated as once, few or many, or as a class when expanded; others skip it.

TRBJ2-1 TRBV11-3 TRBD2 - CASGTSGYNEQFF TGTGCCAGCGGGACTAGCGGCTACAATGAGCAGTTCTTC
TRBJ1-3 TRBV27 - once CASSFSGVSGNTIYF TGTGCCAGCAGTTTCTCGGGTGTCTCTGGAAACACCATATATTTT
TRBJ2-1 TRBV15 TRBD2 - CATSRGALAGGADEQFF TGTGCCACCAGCAGAGGGGCCCTCGCGGGAGGTGCCGATGAGCAGTTCTTC
TRBJ2-3 TRBV5-1 TRBD2 - CASSPGTSGSTDTQYF TGCGCCAGCAGCCCTGGGACTAGCGGAAGCACAGATACGCAGTATTTT
TRBJ2-5 TRBV5-1 - - CASSSGRGYQETQYF TGCGCCAGCAGCTCCGGCAGAGGGTACCAAGAGACCCAGTACTTC
TRBJ2-3 TRBV27 TRBD2 - CASSPTRLAESTDTQYF TGTGCCAGCAGTCCTACCCGACTAGCGGAGAGCACAGATACGCAGTATTTT
TRBJ1-1 TRBV7-9 - - CSSSFGGGPEAFF TGTTCCAGCAGCTTTGGGGGAGGACCTGAAGCTTTCTTT
TRBJ2-3 TRBV2 - - CASSEGFRRYF TGTGCCAGCAGTGAGGGCTTTCGCCGGTATTTT
TRBJ2-7 TRBV11-2 - - CASSPGVQGLEQYF TGTGCCAGCAGCCCCGGAGTACAGGGCCTCGAGCAGTACTTC
TRBJ1-4 TRBV30 - - CAWRARVATNEKLFF TGTGCCTGGAGAGCGCGGGTAGCAACTAATGAAAAACTGTTTTTT
TRBJ1-2 TRBV7-9 - - CASSSHRDGYTF TGTGCCAGCAGCTCACACAGGGATGGCTACACCTTC
TRBJ2-5 TRBV11-2 TRBD1 - CASSFGTGGEETQYF TGTGCCAGCAGCTTCGGGACAGGCGGAGAGGAGACCCAGTACTTC
TRBJ2-1 TRBV10-3 TRBD2 - CAISESASGRGRDNEQFF TGTGCCATCAGTGAGTCGGCTAGCGGGAGAGGCAGAGACAATGAGCAGTTCTTC
TRBJ1-2 TRBV11-2 TRBD1 - CASSSGGRGYTF TGTGCCAGCAGCTCAGGGGGCAGAGGCTACACCTTC
TRBJ2-2 TRBV6-4 - - CASSRRGTDTGELFF TGTGCCAGCTCTAGGCGGGGAACGGACACCGGGGAGCTGTTTTTT
TRBJ2-7 TRBV27 TRBD1 - CASSLSQGAGEQYF TGTGCCAGCAGTTTATCCCAGGGGGCAGGCGAGCAGTACTTC
TRBJ2-1 TRBV19 TRBD2 - CASSILSRTSGANEQFF TGTGCCAGTAGTATATTAAGTCGGACTAGCGGGGCGAATGAGCAGTTCTTC